The 29 T cell receptor beta chains reported below all come from one sample, sequenced in a study of shared clonotypes between healthy human individuals. CD8 cells classed as naive were CD45RO-negative and positively selected for CCR7, excluding terminally differentiated effector memory CD45RA+ cells. Some clones are missing from TCRdb's copy, which holds only in-frame ones; the method was immunoSEQ multiplex PCR. The sample gives over 2 million clones, approximately 94% of which show up once; roughly 1% is in the top ten. The sample comprised naive CD8+ T cells sorted from blood. The receptors here all came from a man younger than 35 in good health.

The V call is TRBV4-1, the J call TRBJ2-7, with TRBD2 identical over 10 bases. Germline CDR1 is MGHRA and CDR2 is YSYEKL. The CDR3 contains 17 residues. V was pared by 0 bases and J by 0 bases, with 5 bases of the junction left unmatched. In nucleotides, the CDR3 is TGCGCCAGCAGCCAAGATATATTAGCGGGGGGCTCCTACGAGCAGTACTTC. Its translation: CASSQDILAGGSYEQYF.

The chain recombines TRBV30 with TRBJ1-5, with TRBD1 as a possible D gene (5 bases). The V end was cut by 5 bases, the J end by 4 bases, with 15 bases between. The germline gives CDR1 GTSNPN, CDR2 SVGIG (reference sequence). The CDR3 runs to 14 residues. CDR3: CAWSGGAQNQPQHF. The CDR3 bases are TGTGCCTGGTCTGGCGGGGCACAAAATCAGCCCCAGCATTTT.

V and J are TRBV2 and TRBJ2-7; weak D call: TRBD1 (6 bases). CDR1 is SNHLY, CDR2 FYNNEI, per germline. CDR3 size: 14 residues. V lost 8 bases and J 1 base, leaving 15 bases between the germline ends. The CDR3 bases are TGTGCCAGCTTCCCGCCAGGGGTTTCCTACGAGCAGTACTTC. Translated: CASFPPGVSYEQYF.

The chain uses TRBV12-5 and TRBJ2-7; 10 nucleotides line up with TRBD1. Germline CDR1 LGHNT, CDR2 FRNRAP. This CDR3 region has 16 residues. Unmatched junction bases numbered 9, after V lost 2 bases and J lost 5 bases. CDR3 sequence: CASGLPLWDRGNEQYF. As DNA, the CDR3 is TGTGCTAGTGGTTTGCCCCTCTGGGACAGGGGAAACGAGCAGTACTTC.

V usage is TRBV28 and J usage is TRBJ1-2; D gene ambiguous. V lost 3 bases and J lost 5, with 13 bases in between. In germline, CDR1 is MDHEN, CDR2 SYDVKM. CDR3 size: 14 residues. The CDR3 is CASSFPTGTYGYTF. As DNA, the CDR3 is TGTGCCAGCAGTTTCCCAACGGGCACTTATGGCTACACCTTC.

This chain connects TRBV4-1 to TRBJ2-7; a possible D gene is TRBD1 (6 bases). CDR3 length: 14 residues. Trimming took 3 bases from V and 3 from J, leaving 12 bases between them. Germline V gene lookup returns CDR1 MGHRA and CDR2 YSYEKL. The CDR3 bases are TGCGCCAGCAGCCACCGGGACATCGGCTACGAGCAGTACTTC. It specifies CASSHRDIGYEQYF.

The chain carries TRBV5-6 and TRBJ2-7; 9 bases are a match to TRBD2. V lost 2 bases to trimming and J lost 0 bases; unmatched junction nucleotides: 6. The CDR3 is 16 residues long. The V gene's germline CDR1 is SGHDT and CDR2 YYEEEE. CDR3 residues: CASSFPPSGASYEQYF. The CDR3 bases are TGTGCCAGCAGCTTCCCCCCTAGCGGGGCCTCCTACGAGCAGTACTTC. Full variable domain (outside the CDR3, taken from reference TRBV5-6 and TRBJ2-7): DAGVTQSPTHLIKTRGQQVTLRCSPKSGHDTVSWYQQALGQGPQFIFQYYEEEERQRGNFPDRFSGHQFPNYSSELNVNALLLGDSALYLCASSFPPSGASYEQYFGPGTRLTVT.

This rearrangement joins TRBV10-3 to TRBJ2-2; D is ambiguous. The CDR3 consists of 14 residues. CDR1 and CDR2 (germline): ENHRY, SYGVKD. Trimming took off 9 bases at V and 1 base at J, with 12 bases between the two ends. The CDR3 protein is CAIPLTVNTGELFF. CDR3 DNA sequence: TGTGCCATTCCCCTCACTGTGAACACCGGGGAGCTGTTTTTT.

CDR3 sequence (DNA): TGTGCCAGCAGCCACCCGGGACCCCGTCCAAATGAGCAGTTCTTC. Translating it yields CASSHPGPRPNEQFF. This sequence joins TRBV13 and TRBJ2-1; D may be TRBD1 or TRBD2 (5 bases each). V dropped 5 bases and J dropped 7 bases, with 18 bases sitting between them. The CDR3 extends over 15 amino acids. Germline V lookup: CDR1 PRHDT, CDR2 FYEKMQ (reference sequence).

The CDR3 is CASSLSGVYTEAFF. As DNA, the CDR3 is TGCGCCAGCAGCTTGTCTGGGGTTTATACTGAAGCTTTCTTT. V is TRBV5-1 and J is TRBJ1-1; D is unclear. V dropped 1 base and J dropped 5 bases, with 12 bases sitting between them. CDR3 length equals 14 residues. The germline V gene encodes CDR1 SGHRS and CDR2 YFSETQ. Full variable domain (rest looked up from reference TRBV5-1 and TRBJ1-1): KAGVTQTPRYLIKTRGQQVTLSCSPISGHRSVSWYQQTPGQGLQFLFEYFSETQRNKGNFPGRFSGRQFSNSRSEMNVSTLELGDSALYLCASSLSGVYTEAFFGQGTRLTVV.

This chain connects TRBV10-2 to TRBJ2-7; 10 bases map to TRBD1. The CDR3 has 14 amino acids. From germline, CDR1 is WSHSY and CDR2 SAAADI. Trimming at V came to 6 bases and at J to 4 bases, leaving 6 bases not matched to a gene. CDR3 coding DNA: TGCGCCAGCAGGACCGGGACAGGGGTATACGAGCAGTACTTC. Encoded protein: CASRTGTGVYEQYF.

This chain links TRBV28 with TRBJ2-1; D may correspond to TRBD1 or TRBD2 (6 bases each). Germline-derived CDR1 and CDR2 are MDHEN and SYDVKM. The V and J ends lost 2 bases and 6 bases respectively, with 11 bases between them. This CDR3 is built from 14 residues. The CDR3 DNA follows: TGTGCCAGCAGTTTAGGGGGGCTATTCAATGAGCAGTTCTTC. Encoded protein: CASSLGGLFNEQFF.

This rearrangement joins TRBV5-4 to TRBJ2-1, with D tentatively TRBD2 (6 bases). The CDR3 spans 16 residues. Germline-derived CDR1 and CDR2 are SGHNT and YYREEE (reference sequence). Trimming stripped 4 bases from V and 0 bases from J, with 14 bases between. CDR3 nucleotide sequence: TGTGCCAGCAGCCCATCGGCGGGGATCTCCTACAATGAGCAGTTCTTC. Protein sequence: CASSPSAGISYNEQFF.

The CDR3 DNA follows: TGTGCCAGCAGTGAAGAGGCCAGCAGACTGCTGGACTATGGCTACACCTTC. Its translation is CASSEEASRLLDYGYTF. This chain joins TRBV2 and TRBJ1-2; D gene uncertain. This CDR3 has 17 residues. Germline V CDR1 and CDR2: SNHLY, FYNNEI. V shed 1 base and J shed 3 bases, with 18 bases lying between them.

The gene calls are TRBV4-3 and TRBJ1-5; D unclear. This CDR3 contains 13 residues. Per germline, CDR1 LGHNA and CDR2 YSLEER. Trimming pared 6 bases from V and 0 bases from J, leaving 6 bases between. The CDR3 DNA follows: TGCGCCAGCAGTCTAACTAGCAATCAGCCCCAGCATTTT. It specifies CASSLTSNQPQHF.

In this sample, this clone turned up a few times. The V call is TRBV7-3, the J call TRBJ1-2; 8 bases are shared with TRBD1. Trimming took 5 bases from V and 1 from J; bases not matched to a gene: 6. Per the germline V gene, CDR1 is SGHTA and CDR2 is FQGTGA. The CDR3 is made up of 15 amino acids. The CDR3 nucleotides are TGTGCCAGCAGCCCGGGACAGGTGTATAACTATGGCTACACCTTC. Residues: CASSPGQVYNYGYTF.

The chain is built from TRBV7-3 and TRBJ2-1; possibly TRBD2 for D (6 bases). The CDR3 extends over 14 amino acids. Germline V CDR1 and CDR2: SGHTA, FQGTGA. Trimming stripped 2 bases from V and 7 bases from J, with 12 bases between. The CDR3, as DNA: TGTGCCAGCAGCTTAGGCCCCGGGGGTAATGAGCAGTTCTTC. Encoded protein: CASSLGPGGNEQFF.

The J gene is TRBJ2-3, the V gene TRBV18; unclear D gene. Trimming shortened V by 3 bases and J by 3 bases, and 10 bases separated the two germline ends. Germline V gene data show CDR1 as KGHSH and CDR2 as LQKENI. This CDR3 spans 14 amino acids. CDR3 DNA sequence: TGTGCCAGCTCACCTAACCGACTGACAGATACGCAGTATTTT. It is translated as CASSPNRLTDTQYF.

As for this clone: Other DNA sequences in the sample encode the same CDR3. The V gene is TRBV27, the J gene TRBJ2-7, with D perhaps matching TRBD2 (6 bases). The CDR3 sequence is 14 residues long. Germline V gene sequence: CDR1 MNHEY, CDR2 SMNVEV (reference sequence). Trimming removed 8 bases from V and 3 bases from J, with 17 bases in between. CDR3 coding DNA: TGTGCCAGCTCGGGCCGGGGGAATGTCTACGAGCAGTACTTC. Its translation is CASSGRGNVYEQYF.

CDR3 sequence: CASSLGRGGSYEQYF. The CDR3 DNA reads TGTGCCAGCAGCTTGGGAAGGGGGGGATCCTACGAGCAGTACTTC. The gene calls are TRBV7-8 and TRBJ2-7; a weak D match, TRBD2 (7 bases). The V end lost 3 bases, the J end lost 1 base, and 13 bases lay between the germline ends. The V gene's germline CDR1 is SGHVS and CDR2 FQNEAQ. The CDR3 is made up of 15 amino acids.

This chain joins TRBV7-9 and TRBJ1-5; D is uncertain. V was clipped by 5 bases and J by 4 bases, with 18 bases between them. The CDR3 is 16 residues long. Germline V lookup: CDR1 SEHNR, CDR2 FQNEAQ (reference sequence). DNA for the CDR3: TGTGCCAGCAGCCCCTCGGACGGTGGACTGAATCAGCCCCAGCATTTT. Its translation: CASSPSDGGLNQPQHF.

The V and J genes are TRBV7-9 and TRBJ2-2; TRBD2 is a possible D gene (5 bases). The germline V gene has CDR1 SEHNR and CDR2 FQNEAQ (reference sequence). V lost 2 bases, J lost 2 bases, and 9 bases lay in between. The length of the CDR3 is 15 residues. As DNA, the CDR3 is TGTGCCAGCAGCTTATGGGGAGATAACACCGGGGAGCTGTTTTTT. Translation gives CASSLWGDNTGELFF.

The rearrangement uses TRBV30 and TRBJ2-3, with TRBD1 matching 10 bases. Looked up from germline, CDR1 is GTSNPN and CDR2 is SVGIG (reference sequence). Trimming took 5 bases from V and 1 from J; bases not matched to a gene: 3. This CDR3 region has 14 residues. CDR3 sequence reads: CAWAGTGGTDTQYF. The CDR3 DNA is TGTGCCTGGGCCGGGACAGGGGGCACAGATACGCAGTATTTT.

V usage is TRBV28 and J usage is TRBJ2-7; D may be TRBD1 (5 bases). Trimming pared 5 bases from V and 3 bases from J, leaving 14 bases between. This CDR3 is built from 14 residues. Per germline, CDR1 MDHEN and CDR2 SYDVKM. The CDR3: CASSSRQNFYEQYF. The CDR3 coding sequence is TGTGCCAGCAGTAGTAGACAGAATTTCTACGAGCAGTACTTC. Using reference TRBV28 and TRBJ2-7 for the parts outside the CDR3, the full variable domain is DVKVTQSSRYLVKRTGEKVFLECVQDMDHENMFWYRQDPGLGLRLIYFSYDVKMKEKGDIPEGYSVSREKKERFSLILESASTNQTSMYLCASSSRQNFYEQYFGPGTRLTVT.

V gene TRBV5-4 combines with J gene TRBJ1-3, with 7 bases matching TRBD1. This CDR3 is built from 15 residues. After removal of 0 bases from V and 4 bases from J, the junction contained 4 bases not matched to a gene. Germline assignment: CDR1 SGHNT and CDR2 YYREEE (reference sequence). The CDR3 is CASSLEGALGNTIYF. The CDR3 DNA reads TGTGCCAGCAGCTTGGAGGGGGCGCTGGGAAACACCATATATTTT.

The chain carries TRBV7-9 and TRBJ2-1, with 7 bases matching TRBD2. J gave up 2 bases and V 5 bases, and 9 bases lay outside the gene matches. Germline lookup yields CDR1 SEHNR and CDR2 FQNEAQ (reference sequence). CDR3 length equals 16 residues. For the CDR3, the DNA is TGTGCCAGCAGCCCTAGCGGTATGGGGACCTACAATGAGCAGTTCTTC. Residues: CASSPSGMGTYNEQFF.

The chain combines TRBV5-1 with TRBJ2-5, with a possible D match to TRBD2 (6 bases). Germline loops: CDR1 SGHRS, CDR2 YFSETQ. The CDR3 runs to 14 residues. V was cut by 4 bases and J by 5 bases, with 15 bases left in between. The CDR3 DNA reads TGCGCCAGCAGCCCAAGCGGGCCGTTGGAGACCCAGTACTTC. This encodes CASSPSGPLETQYF.

The chain has TRBV27 and TRBJ2-7; D might be TRBD2 (6 bases). The CDR3 is 14 amino acids. Germline V gene data show CDR1 as MNHEY and CDR2 as SMNVEV (reference sequence). V was shortened by 4 bases and J by 0 bases, with 10 bases between the two germline ends. CDR3 nucleotide sequence: TGTGCCAGCAGTTGGGGACTCAGCTCCTACGAGCAGTACTTC. Translated: CASSWGLSSYEQYF.

The rearrangement links TRBV5-1 to TRBJ1-1; 9 bases fit TRBD1. There are 15 residues in the CDR3. Germline CDR1 reads SGHRS; CDR2 reads YFSETQ. The ends lost 1 base at V and 1 base at J; junction bases unmatched: 2. The CDR3 here is CASSLTGGANTEAFF. The CDR3 nucleotides read TGCGCCAGCAGCTTGACAGGGGGCGCGAACACTGAAGCTTTCTTT.